These 31 T cell receptor beta chains were sequenced from one sample in a study of control samples from healthy donors and cancer patients. Here immunoSEQ multiplex PCR was the method, and the copy in TCRdb shows in-frame clones only, minus some. The table shows more than 45,000 clones, with more than 85% occurring only once. The sequenced material came from PBMCs. Receptors were obtained from a young man with colorectal cancer.

This chain uses TRBV5-6 with TRBJ2-1; 10 nucleotides line up with TRBD2. With V trimmed by 2 bases and J by 6 bases, 5 bases remained unmatched. The CDR3 contains 15 residues. CDR1 and CDR2 (germline): SGHDT, YYEEEE. The DNA of the CDR3 is TGTGCCAGCAGCTTTCTAGCGGGGGCCCCCAATGAGCAGTTCTTC. This codes for CASSFLAGAPNEQFF. The variable domain in full, completed from reference TRBV5-6 and TRBJ2-1, reads DAGVTQSPTHLIKTRGQQVTLRCSPKSGHDTVSWYQQALGQGPQFIFQYYEEEERQRGNFPDRFSGHQFPNYSSELNVNALLLGDSALYLCASSFLAGAPNEQFFGPGTRLTVL.

This clone was observed a single time. CDR3 in DNA: TGTGCCAGCACGGCCCCTGCGATTGAAGCTTTCTTT. It translates to CASTAPAIEAFF. The chain links TRBV5-8 to TRBJ1-1; D unclear. The V and J ends lost 6 bases and 7 bases respectively, with 13 bases between them. The CDR3 has 12 amino acids. The germline gives CDR1 SGHTS, CDR2 YDEGEE.

The chain employs TRBV6-6 and TRBJ1-5; 7 bases align to TRBD1. The CDR3 is made up of 16 amino acids. V lost 0 bases, J lost 4 bases, and 6 bases stayed unmatched. The germline V gene has CDR1 MNHNY and CDR2 SVGAGI (reference sequence). Here the CDR3 reads CASSYSAGTENQPQHF. The CDR3 DNA sequence: TGTGCCAGCAGTTACTCGGCGGGGACAGAAAATCAGCCCCAGCATTTT.

In its sample, this clone was seen once. The V gene is TRBV30, the J gene TRBJ2-7; tentatively, D is TRBD1 (7 bases). In germline, CDR1 is GTSNPN, CDR2 SVGIG (reference sequence). This CDR3 has 12 residues. V dropped 2 bases and J dropped 3 bases, with 8 bases sitting between them. CDR3 loop: CAWSQGGYEQYF. Written as DNA, the CDR3 is TGTGCCTGGAGTCAGGGGGGCTACGAGCAGTACTTC.

For the CDR3, the DNA is TGTGCCAGCAGCCAAGGAGGTTTGGCTAGCGGCCCGGTGGGGGGAGAGACCCAGTACTTC. This sequence encodes CASSQGGLASGPVGGETQYF. The chain recombines TRBV4-2 with TRBJ2-5; TRBD2 aligns across 7 bases. The CDR3 runs to 20 residues. Germline trimming cut 1 base from V and 4 bases from J; bases unmatched to any gene: 21. Germline lookup yields CDR1 LGHNA and CDR2 YNFKEQ.

The chain has TRBV4-1 and TRBJ2-5, with D unresolved. Germline CDR1 reads MGHRA; CDR2 reads YSYEKL. V dropped 1 base and J dropped 5 bases, with 11 bases sitting between them. This CDR3 has 14 residues. CDR3 coding DNA: TGCGCCAGCAGCCAAGCCCCGCAGGCGGAGACCCAGTACTTC. Its translation is CASSQAPQAETQYF.

V usage is TRBV4-3 and J usage is TRBJ1-3; D unresolved. The CDR3 sequence is 16 residues long. V lost 1 base and J 4 bases, leaving 14 bases between the germline ends. Germline CDR1 and CDR2: LGHNA and YSLEER. The CDR3 sequence is CASSQVPAGFGNTIYF. The CDR3 bases are TGCGCCAGCAGCCAAGTTCCCGCGGGGTTCGGAAACACCATATATTTT.

This clone was counted only a few times. The gene calls are TRBV6-4 and TRBJ2-2; 9 bases agree with TRBD2. The CDR3 length is 16 residues. J lost 4 bases, V lost 1 base, and 4 bases had no gene match. Germline CDR1 reads MRHNA; CDR2 reads SNTAGT. In nucleotides, the CDR3 is TGTGCCAGCAGTGACTTAGCGGGGGCCACCACCGGGGAGCTGTTTTTT. It translates to CASSDLAGATTGELFF.

This clone has a single count. The DNA for the CDR3 is TGCGCCAGCAGCCACGGCTTGACAGGGATGGCGCCCTACAATGAGCAGTTCTTC. Its translation is CASSHGLTGMAPYNEQFF. J is TRBJ2-1 and V is TRBV4-3; 7 bases are a match to TRBD1. The V segment lost 3 bases and the J segment 2 bases; nucleotides outside the gene matches: 13. The germline V gene has CDR1 LGHNA and CDR2 YSLEER. This CDR3 region has 18 residues.

This chain links TRBV4-1 with TRBJ2-3; maybe TRBD1 (5 bases). The CDR3 has 20 amino acids. With 0 bases removed from V and 0 bases from J, the gap between germline ends came to 22 bases. The germline CDR1 and CDR2 sequences are MGHRA and YSYEKL. The CDR3 protein is CASSQEAGFRFNPSTDTQYF. CDR3 sequence (DNA): TGCGCCAGCAGCCAAGAGGCAGGGTTTAGGTTCAACCCTAGCACAGATACGCAGTATTTT.

This clone was recorded a few times. The chain is built from TRBV11-2 and TRBJ2-7; D is uncertain. Between the trimmed V and J ends, which lost 5 bases and 4 bases, there was a span of 6 bases. CDR1 and CDR2 from the germline V gene are SGHAT and FQNNGV. The CDR3 is made up of 11 amino acids. The CDR3 protein is CASSANYEQYF. CDR3 DNA: TGTGCCAGCAGCGCAAATTACGAGCAGTACTTC.

The table lists this clone with a few counts. As DNA, the CDR3 is TGTGCCTGGACAGCTGGAAACACCATATATTTT. Its translation is CAWTAGNTIYF. This chain uses TRBV30 with TRBJ1-3; no reliable D call. The V end lost 4 bases, the J end lost 2 bases, and 3 bases lay between the germline ends. This CDR3 spans 11 amino acids. Germline lookup yields CDR1 GTSNPN and CDR2 SVGIG (reference sequence). Variable domain in full (rest from reference TRBV30 and TRBJ1-3): SQTIHQWPATLVQPVGSPLSLECTVEGTSNPNLYWYRQAAGRGLQLLFYSVGIGQISSEVPQNLSASRPQDRQFILSSKKLLLSDSGFYLCAWTAGNTIYFGEGSWLTVV.

As concerns this clone: At the DNA level, this CDR3 is encoded by other sequences in the same sample as well. The chain is built from TRBV5-1 and TRBJ1-1, with D unresolved. V shed 0 bases and J shed 0 bases, with 6 bases lying between them. CDR1 SGHRS and CDR2 YFSETQ come from the germline V gene. The CDR3 consists of 14 residues. This CDR3 is CASSLGGLNTEAFF. CDR3 coding DNA: TGCGCCAGCAGCTTGGGAGGGTTGAACACTGAAGCTTTCTTT.

The rearrangement uses TRBV15 and TRBJ2-1; D unclear. Trimming removed 0 bases from V and 2 bases from J, with 2 bases in between. Germline V lookup: CDR1 LNHNV, CDR2 YYDKDF (reference sequence). This CDR3 contains 13 residues. This CDR3 reads CATSRDPYNEQFF. In nucleotides, the CDR3 is TGTGCCACCAGCAGAGATCCCTACAATGAGCAGTTCTTC.

The chain joins TRBV27 to TRBJ2-2; the D is unclear. The V and J ends lost 0 bases and 2 bases respectively, with 4 bases between them. CDR3 size: 14 residues. Germline CDR1 reads MNHEY; CDR2 reads SMNVEV (reference sequence). This chain's CDR3 is CASSLSLNTGELFF. Here the CDR3 DNA reads TGTGCCAGCAGTTTATCGCTTAACACCGGGGAGCTGTTTTTT.

This chain joins TRBV5-1 and TRBJ2-1; possibly TRBD1 for D (5 bases). Germline-derived CDR1 and CDR2 are SGHRS and YFSETQ. This CDR3 is built from 19 residues. The V end was cut by 1 base, the J end by 0 bases, with 20 bases between. CDR3 sequence (DNA): TGCGCCAGCAGCTTGAGGGGCGCGAGTTGGCCAAGCTCCTACAATGAGCAGTTCTTC. Its translation is CASSLRGASWPSSYNEQFF.

This chain connects TRBV6-4 to TRBJ2-3; the match to TRBD2 covers 12 bases. CDR1 and CDR2 from the germline V gene are MRHNA and SNTAGT. This CDR3 region has 19 residues. Losses at the gene ends were 3 bases for V and 5 bases for J; bases not matched to a gene: 15. The CDR3 here is CASSESVASGGAGGDTQYF. In DNA form, the CDR3 reads TGTGCCAGCAGTGAAAGTGTGGCTAGCGGGGGGGCCGGTGGAGATACGCAGTATTTT.

The chain's CDR3 is CASSPLAGGVNEQFF. The CDR3 nucleotides read TGTGCCAGTAGTCCACTAGCGGGGGGTGTAAATGAGCAGTTCTTC. V is TRBV19 and J is TRBJ2-1, with 12 bases aligning to TRBD2. Germline CDR1 reads LNHDA; CDR2 reads SQIVND (reference sequence). The V and J ends lost 5 bases and 7 bases, in that order; junction bases with no gene match: 6. This CDR3 is 15 amino acids long.

This chain uses TRBV1 with TRBJ2-1. TRBV1 is listed as a pseudogene. The CDR3 extends over 13 amino acids. CDR3 bases: TGCACCAGCAGCCTAAGGTTTGTACAATCGCAGTTCTTC. Translated: CTSSLRFVQSQFF.

The chain links TRBV5-4 to TRBJ1-2, with 8 positions matching TRBD1. The CDR3 extends over 14 amino acids. Trimming removed 5 bases from V and 0 bases from J; junction bases left unmatched: 3. Germline CDR1 and CDR2: SGHNT and YYREEE (reference sequence). The CDR3, as DNA: TGTGCCAGCAGGAAACAGGGGGCTAACTATGGCTACACCTTC. Its translation: CASRKQGANYGYTF.

The chain recombines TRBV29-1 with TRBJ1-1; 9 bases align to TRBD1. Germline CDR1 and CDR2: SQVTM and ANQGSEA. V shed 4 bases, J shed 4 bases, and the junction held 13 bases outside the gene matches. The length of the CDR3 is 16 residues. CDR3: CSVAPQPGQGSTEAFF. The CDR3 DNA reads TGCAGCGTTGCCCCCCAACCGGGACAGGGCTCCACTGAAGCTTTCTTT.

The count of this clone is one. The chain uses TRBV30 and TRBJ1-1; D is ambiguous. From germline, CDR1 is GTSNPN and CDR2 SVGIG (reference sequence). Trimming took 2 bases from V and 10 from J, leaving 14 bases between them. The CDR3 totals 12 residues. The DNA of the CDR3 is TGTGCCTGGAGTCCTACCTATCATATAGCTTTCTTT. It yields the protein CAWSPTYHIAFF.

The chain's CDR3 is CASSLVGSITDEQYF. Here the CDR3 DNA reads TGTGCCAGCAGCCTCGTTGGCAGCATCACCGACGAGCAGTACTTC. This chain links TRBV7-2 with TRBJ2-7; D unresolved. Germline CDR1 reads SGHTA; CDR2 reads FQGNSA. CDR3 length: 15 amino acids. V was pared by 5 bases and J by 5 bases, with 19 bases between.

The rearrangement uses TRBV19 and TRBJ1-2; D uncertain. This CDR3 contains 16 residues. V was clipped by 4 bases and J by 5 bases, with 20 bases between them. Germline V gene sequence: CDR1 LNHDA, CDR2 SQIVND (reference sequence). CDR3 DNA sequence: TGTGCCAGTAGTAGAATTGGGCAGGAAGGAGTTTATGGCTACACCTTC. This sequence encodes CASSRIGQEGVYGYTF.

The chain joins TRBV13 to TRBJ1-2; D perhaps matches TRBD1 (6 bases). V was clipped by 5 bases and J by 4 bases, with 17 bases between them. The germline V gene encodes CDR1 PRHDT and CDR2 FYEKMQ (reference sequence). The CDR3 spans 15 residues. The CDR3 sequence is CASSTRTEVVYGYTF. The CDR3 bases are TGTGCCAGCAGCACGCGGACAGAAGTGGTCTATGGCTACACCTTC.

The chain carries TRBV3-1 (or the pseudogene TRBV3-2) and TRBJ2-7; tentatively, D is TRBD1 (6 bases). Germline lookup yields CDR1 LGHDT and CDR2 YNNKEL (reference sequence). The CDR3 is made up of 15 amino acids. V lost 0 bases and J lost 6, with 15 bases in between. The CDR3 sequence is CASSQELQGYSEQYF. The CDR3 nucleotides read TGTGCCAGCAGCCAAGAACTCCAGGGGTATAGCGAGCAGTACTTC.

In DNA form, the CDR3 reads TGTGCCAGCAGCTTGGACAGGGGGTCCGGGGAGCTGTTTTTT. Its translation: CASSLDRGSGELFF. The rearrangement links TRBV5-4 to TRBJ2-2, with 8 bases identical to TRBD1. Germline assignment: CDR1 SGHNT and CDR2 YYREEE (reference sequence). V dropped 0 bases and J dropped 6; count of bases not matched to a gene: 1. The CDR3 runs 14 residues.

The chain uses TRBV18 and TRBJ1-5; 10 nucleotides align to TRBD1. V lost 5 bases to trimming and J lost 2 bases; unmatched junction nucleotides: 3. The CDR3 totals 15 residues. The germline V gene has CDR1 KGHSH and CDR2 LQKENI. The CDR3 loop reads CASSSGTGGNQPQHF. Written as DNA, the CDR3 is TGTGCCAGCTCATCCGGGACAGGGGGCAATCAGCCCCAGCATTTT.

This chain uses TRBV5-1 with TRBJ2-1, with TRBD2 matching over 11 bases. V shed 4 bases and J 4 bases; nucleotides not matched to a gene: 4. This CDR3 is built from 15 residues. Germline V gene lookup returns CDR1 SGHRS and CDR2 YFSETQ. The CDR3 region is CASSGLAGGYNEQFF. The CDR3 DNA follows: TGCGCCAGCAGCGGTCTAGCGGGGGGTTACAATGAGCAGTTCTTC. Variable domain in full (rest from reference TRBV5-1 and TRBJ2-1): KAGVTQTPRYLIKTRGQQVTLSCSPISGHRSVSWYQQTPGQGLQFLFEYFSETQRNKGNFPGRFSGRQFSNSRSEMNVSTLELGDSALYLCASSGLAGGYNEQFFGPGTRLTVL.

V and J are TRBV6-4 and TRBJ2-3, with D possibly being TRBD1 (6 bases). Trimming removed 3 bases at V and 0 bases at J, with 7 bases between. The germline V gene encodes CDR1 MRHNA and CDR2 SNTAGT. The CDR3 totals 14 residues. The CDR3 DNA reads TGTGCCAGCAGTGAAGGGGGAAGCACAGATACGCAGTATTTT. It codes for CASSEGGSTDTQYF.

The CDR3 region has the DNA TGTGCCAGCAGTCAAACCCCTAAGGGGGTATACAATGAGCAGTTCTTC. Protein sequence: CASSQTPKGVYNEQFF. The genes are TRBV6-2 or TRBV6-3 and TRBJ2-1, with D possibly being TRBD1 (6 bases). The V end lost 5 bases, the J end lost 4 bases, and 18 bases lay between the germline ends. The length of the CDR3 is 16 residues. Germline V lookup: CDR1 MNHEY, CDR2 SVGEGT.